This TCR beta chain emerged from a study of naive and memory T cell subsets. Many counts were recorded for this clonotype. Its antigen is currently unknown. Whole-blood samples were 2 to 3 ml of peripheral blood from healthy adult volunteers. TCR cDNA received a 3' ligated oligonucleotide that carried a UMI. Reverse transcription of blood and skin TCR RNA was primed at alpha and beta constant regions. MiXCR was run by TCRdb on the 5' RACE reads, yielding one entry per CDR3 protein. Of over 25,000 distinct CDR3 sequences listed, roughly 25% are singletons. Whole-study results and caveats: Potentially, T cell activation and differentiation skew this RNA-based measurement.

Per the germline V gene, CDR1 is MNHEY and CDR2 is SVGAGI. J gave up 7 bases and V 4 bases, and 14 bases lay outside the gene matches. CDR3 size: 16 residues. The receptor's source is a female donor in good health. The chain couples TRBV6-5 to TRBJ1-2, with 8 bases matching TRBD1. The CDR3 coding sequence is TGTGCCAGCAGTTCCCCGGTCCAGGGGGCTACGGGTGGCTACACCTTC. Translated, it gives CASSSPVQGATGGYTF.